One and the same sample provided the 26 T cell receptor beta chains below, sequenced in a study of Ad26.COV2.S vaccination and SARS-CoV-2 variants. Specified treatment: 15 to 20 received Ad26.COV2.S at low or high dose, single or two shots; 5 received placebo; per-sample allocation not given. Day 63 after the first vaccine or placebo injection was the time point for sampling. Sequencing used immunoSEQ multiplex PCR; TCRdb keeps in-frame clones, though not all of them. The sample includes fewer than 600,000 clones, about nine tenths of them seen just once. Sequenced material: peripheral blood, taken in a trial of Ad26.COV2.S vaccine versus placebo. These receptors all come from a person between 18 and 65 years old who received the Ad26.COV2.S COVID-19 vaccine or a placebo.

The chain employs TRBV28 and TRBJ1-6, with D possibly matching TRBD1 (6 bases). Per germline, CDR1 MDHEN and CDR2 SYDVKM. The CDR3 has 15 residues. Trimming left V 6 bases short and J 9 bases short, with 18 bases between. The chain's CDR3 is CASRPGGGWGSPLHF. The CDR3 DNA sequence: TGTGCCAGCAGGCCCGGTGGGGGCTGGGGTTCACCCCTCCACTTT.

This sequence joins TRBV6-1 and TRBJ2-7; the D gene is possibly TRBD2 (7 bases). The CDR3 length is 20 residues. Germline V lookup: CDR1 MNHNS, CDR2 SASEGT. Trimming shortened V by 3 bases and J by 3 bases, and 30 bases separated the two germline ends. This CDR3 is CASSDPTFWGRGSYFYEQYF. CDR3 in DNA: TGTGCCAGCAGTGACCCAACCTTCTGGGGGCGGGGGAGTTACTTCTACGAGCAGTACTTC.

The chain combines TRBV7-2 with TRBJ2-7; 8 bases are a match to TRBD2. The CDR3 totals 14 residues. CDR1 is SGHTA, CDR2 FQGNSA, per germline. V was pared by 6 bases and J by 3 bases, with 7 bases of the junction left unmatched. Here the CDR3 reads CASSSGAQIYEQYF. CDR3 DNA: TGTGCCAGCAGTAGCGGGGCACAGATCTACGAGCAGTACTTC.

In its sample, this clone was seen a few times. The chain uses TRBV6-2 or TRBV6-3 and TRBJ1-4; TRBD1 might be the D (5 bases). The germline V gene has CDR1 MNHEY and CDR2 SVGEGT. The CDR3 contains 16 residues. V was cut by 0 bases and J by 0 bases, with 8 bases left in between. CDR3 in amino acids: CASSYSPQATNEKLFF. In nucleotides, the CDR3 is TGTGCCAGCAGTTACTCCCCACAGGCAACTAATGAAAAACTGTTTTTT.

CDR3 nucleotide sequence: TGTGCCAGCAGTTTCTCGGGGGTCTCGGAGACCCAGTACTTC. Its protein product is CASSFSGVSETQYF. The V and J genes are TRBV28 and TRBJ2-5; perhaps TRBD2 as D (6 bases). The CDR3 runs to 14 residues. Trimming shortened V by 3 bases and J by 5 bases, and 13 bases separated the two germline ends. Germline loops: CDR1 MDHEN, CDR2 SYDVKM. Full variable domain (remainder filled in from reference TRBV28 and TRBJ2-5): DVKVTQSSRYLVKRTGEKVFLECVQDMDHENMFWYRQDPGLGLRLIYFSYDVKMKEKGDIPEGYSVSREKKERFSLILESASTNQTSMYLCASSFSGVSETQYFGPGTRLLVL.

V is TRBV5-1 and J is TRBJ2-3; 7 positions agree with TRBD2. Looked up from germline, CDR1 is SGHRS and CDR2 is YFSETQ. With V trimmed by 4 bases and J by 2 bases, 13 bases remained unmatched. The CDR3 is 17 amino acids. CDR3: CASSIGSSGSPTDTQYF. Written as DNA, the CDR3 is TGCGCCAGCAGCATTGGTTCTAGCGGAAGCCCCACAGATACGCAGTATTTT. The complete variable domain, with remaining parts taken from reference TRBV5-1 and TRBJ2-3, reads KAGVTQTPRYLIKTRGQQVTLSCSPISGHRSVSWYQQTPGQGLQFLFEYFSETQRNKGNFPGRFSGRQFSNSRSEMNVSTLELGDSALYLCASSIGSSGSPTDTQYFGPGTRLTVL.

This CDR3 is CASSIDQGVPFF. Written as DNA, the CDR3 is TGTGCCAGTAGTATAGATCAGGGTGTGCCTTTCTTT. The genes are TRBV19 and TRBJ1-1; TRBD1 is a possible D gene (5 bases). The CDR3 spans 12 residues. Trimming removed 0 bases at V and 12 bases at J, with 11 bases between. Germline CDR1 is LNHDA and CDR2 is SQIVND (reference sequence).

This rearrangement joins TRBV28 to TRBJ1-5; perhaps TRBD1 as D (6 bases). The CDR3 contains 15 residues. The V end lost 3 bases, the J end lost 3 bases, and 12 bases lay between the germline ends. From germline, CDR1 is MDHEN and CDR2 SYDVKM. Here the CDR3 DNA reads TGTGCCAGCAGTTTCGCGGGGGCCTTCAATCAGCCCCAGCATTTT. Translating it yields CASSFAGAFNQPQHF.

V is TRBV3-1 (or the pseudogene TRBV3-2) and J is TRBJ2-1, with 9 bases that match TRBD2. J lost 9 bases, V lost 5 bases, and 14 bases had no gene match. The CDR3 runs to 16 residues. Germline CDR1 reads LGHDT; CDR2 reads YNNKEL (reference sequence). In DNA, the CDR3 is TGTGCCAGCAGCTACCACCCCGGGACTAGCCGCCGTGAGCAGTTCTTC. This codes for CASSYHPGTSRREQFF.

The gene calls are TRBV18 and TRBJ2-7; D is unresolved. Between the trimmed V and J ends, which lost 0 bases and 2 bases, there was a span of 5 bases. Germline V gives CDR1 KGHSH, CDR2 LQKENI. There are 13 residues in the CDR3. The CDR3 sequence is CASSPPVTYEQYF. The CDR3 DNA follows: TGTGCCAGCTCACCACCGGTGACCTACGAGCAGTACTTC. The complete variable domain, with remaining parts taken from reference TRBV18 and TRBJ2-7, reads NAGVMQNPRHLVRRRGQEARLRCSPMKGHSHVYWYRQLPEEGLKFMVYLQKENIIDESGMPKERFSAEFPKEGPSILRIQQVVRGDSAAYFCASSPPVTYEQYFGPGTRLTVT.

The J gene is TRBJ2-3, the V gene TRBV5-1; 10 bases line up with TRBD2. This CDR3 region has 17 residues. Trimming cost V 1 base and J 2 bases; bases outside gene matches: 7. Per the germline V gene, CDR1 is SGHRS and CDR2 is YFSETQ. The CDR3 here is CASSLLASGSVTDTQYF. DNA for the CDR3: TGCGCCAGCAGCTTGTTGGCTAGCGGGAGTGTCACAGATACGCAGTATTTT.

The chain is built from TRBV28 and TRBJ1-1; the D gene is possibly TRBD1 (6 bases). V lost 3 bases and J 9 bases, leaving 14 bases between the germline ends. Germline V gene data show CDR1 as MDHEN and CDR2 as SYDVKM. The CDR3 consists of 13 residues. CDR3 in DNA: TGTGCCAGCAGTTTGTCCGACAGGAAGCAAGCTTTCTTT. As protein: CASSLSDRKQAFF.

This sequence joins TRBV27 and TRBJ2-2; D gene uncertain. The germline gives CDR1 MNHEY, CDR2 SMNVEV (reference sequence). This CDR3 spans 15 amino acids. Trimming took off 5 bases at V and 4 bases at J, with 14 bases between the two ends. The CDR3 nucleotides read TGTGCCAGCAGTGGTCGGACGGCCCTCACCGGGGAGCTGTTTTTT. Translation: CASSGRTALTGELFF.

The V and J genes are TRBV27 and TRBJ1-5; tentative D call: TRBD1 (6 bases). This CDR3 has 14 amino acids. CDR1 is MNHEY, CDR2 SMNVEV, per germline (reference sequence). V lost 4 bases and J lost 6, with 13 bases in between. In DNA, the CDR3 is TGTGCCAGCAGTTACGGCAGGGGTGCTCAGCCCCAGCATTTT. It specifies CASSYGRGAQPQHF.

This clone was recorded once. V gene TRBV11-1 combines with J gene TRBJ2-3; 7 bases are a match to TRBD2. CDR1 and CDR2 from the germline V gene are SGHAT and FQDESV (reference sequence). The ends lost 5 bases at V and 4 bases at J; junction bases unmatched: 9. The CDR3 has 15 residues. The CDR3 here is CASSEGGTTADTQYF. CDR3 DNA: TGTGCCAGCAGCGAGGGAGGGACTACGGCAGATACGCAGTATTTT.

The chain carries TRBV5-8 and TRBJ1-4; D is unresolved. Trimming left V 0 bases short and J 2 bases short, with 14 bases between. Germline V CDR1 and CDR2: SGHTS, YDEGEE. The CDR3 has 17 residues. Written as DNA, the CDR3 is TGTGCCAGCAGCTTGGGGTCCAGGTTTACCACTAATGAAAAACTGTTTTTT. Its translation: CASSLGSRFTTNEKLFF.

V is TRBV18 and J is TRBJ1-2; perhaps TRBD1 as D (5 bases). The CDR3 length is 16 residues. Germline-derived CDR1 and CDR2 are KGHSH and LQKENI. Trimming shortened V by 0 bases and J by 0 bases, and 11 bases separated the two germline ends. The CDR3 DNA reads TGTGCCAGCTCACCACCGTTAGGGGTGGCTAACTATGGCTACACCTTC. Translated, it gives CASSPPLGVANYGYTF.

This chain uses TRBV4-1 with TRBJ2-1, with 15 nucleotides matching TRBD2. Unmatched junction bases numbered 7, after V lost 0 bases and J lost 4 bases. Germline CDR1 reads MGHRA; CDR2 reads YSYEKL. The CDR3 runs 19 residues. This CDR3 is CASSQDSGLAGGRYNEQFF. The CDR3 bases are TGCGCCAGCAGCCAAGATTCGGGACTAGCGGGAGGCCGATACAATGAGCAGTTCTTC.

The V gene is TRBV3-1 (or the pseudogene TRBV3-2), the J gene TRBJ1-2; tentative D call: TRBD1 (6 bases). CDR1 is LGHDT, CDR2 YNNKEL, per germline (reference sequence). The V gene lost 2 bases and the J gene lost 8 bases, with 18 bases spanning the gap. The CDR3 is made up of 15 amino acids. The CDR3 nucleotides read TGTGCCAGCAGCCAATCGGGGGGCCAAAGACGCGGCTACACCTTC. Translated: CASSQSGGQRRGYTF.

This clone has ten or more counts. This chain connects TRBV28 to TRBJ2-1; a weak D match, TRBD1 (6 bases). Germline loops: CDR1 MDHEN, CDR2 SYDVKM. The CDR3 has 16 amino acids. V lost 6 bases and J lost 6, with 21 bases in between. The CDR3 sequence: CASSQEGDPGVNEQFF. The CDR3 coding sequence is TGTGCCAGCAGCCAAGAGGGGGATCCAGGCGTCAATGAGCAGTTCTTC.

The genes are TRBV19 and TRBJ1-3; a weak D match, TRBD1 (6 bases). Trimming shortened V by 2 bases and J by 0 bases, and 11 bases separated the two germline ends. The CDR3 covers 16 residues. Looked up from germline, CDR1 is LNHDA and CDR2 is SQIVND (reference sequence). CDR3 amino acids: CASSITGSISGNTIYF. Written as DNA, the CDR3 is TGTGCCAGTAGTATAACAGGGTCGATCTCTGGAAACACCATATATTTT.

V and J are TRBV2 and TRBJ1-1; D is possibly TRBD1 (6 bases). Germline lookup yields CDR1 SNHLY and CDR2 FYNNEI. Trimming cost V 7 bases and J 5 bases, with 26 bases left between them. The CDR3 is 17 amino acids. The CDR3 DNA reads TGTGCCAGCAAAGGGGGGGGCCAGCTGGTGGTTAGGACTGAAGCTTTCTTT. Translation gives CASKGGGQLVVRTEAFF.

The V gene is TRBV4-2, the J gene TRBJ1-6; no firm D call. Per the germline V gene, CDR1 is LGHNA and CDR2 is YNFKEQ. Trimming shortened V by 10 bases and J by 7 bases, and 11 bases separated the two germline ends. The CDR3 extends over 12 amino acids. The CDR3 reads CATRLQNSPLHF. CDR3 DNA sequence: TGTGCCACCAGACTACAGAATTCACCCCTCCACTTT.

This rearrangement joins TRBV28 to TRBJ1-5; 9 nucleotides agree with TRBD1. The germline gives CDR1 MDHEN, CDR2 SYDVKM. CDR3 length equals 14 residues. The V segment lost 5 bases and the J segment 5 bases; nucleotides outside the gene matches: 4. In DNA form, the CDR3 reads TGTGCCAGCAGTCCCGGGACAGGGTATCAGCCCCAGCATTTT. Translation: CASSPGTGYQPQHF.

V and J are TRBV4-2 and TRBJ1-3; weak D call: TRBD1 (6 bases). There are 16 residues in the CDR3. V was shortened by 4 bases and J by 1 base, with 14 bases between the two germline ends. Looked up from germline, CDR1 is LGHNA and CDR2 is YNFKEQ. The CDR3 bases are TGTGCCAGCAGCCCTAAGGGGGGGTTGTCTGGAAACACCATATATTTT. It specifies CASSPKGGLSGNTIYF.

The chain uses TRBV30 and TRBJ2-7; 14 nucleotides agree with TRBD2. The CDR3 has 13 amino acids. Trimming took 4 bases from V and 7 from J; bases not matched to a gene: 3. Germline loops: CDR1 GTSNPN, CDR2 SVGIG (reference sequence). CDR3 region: CAWTGLAGGEQYF. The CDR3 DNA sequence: TGTGCCTGGACCGGACTAGCGGGAGGTGAGCAGTACTTC.